This T cell receptor beta chain was recorded in a study of neoadjuvant anti-PD-1 for oral cavity cancer. Clones were read by immunoSEQ multiplex PCR, and TCRdb kept only the in-frame ones, dropping some. The table shows about 14,000 clones, with about 74% occurring only once. The time point denotes: after neoadjuvant nivolumab, at surgical resection. Patients had HPV-negative, locally advanced oral cavity squamous cell carcinoma. The germline V gene encodes CDR1 MGHRA and CDR2 YSYEKL. Trimming left V 4 bases short and J 0 bases short, with 9 bases between. The CDR3 is 14 amino acids. Study conclusions and caveats: Only a few patients per response group were TCR-analyzed; validation needed.

Note on this clone: Its cognate antigen is unknown.

Sequenced here: PBMCs, sampled after nivolumab (anti-PD-1) treatment. The source of this sequence is a person aged 35-79 years with oral cavity squamous cell carcinoma. This chain joins TRBV4-1 and TRBJ1-2; D ambiguous. The CDR3 DNA reads TGCGCCAGCAGCCTCGCGACACCTAACTATGGCTACACCTTC. This sequence encodes CASSLATPNYGYTF.